This T cell receptor beta chain came from a study of cytomegalovirus exposure and HLA in healthy donors. Study-level information: HLA-typed donors were the source of roughly 80 million unique TCRs held in an early data release. Study-wide results and limits: Per a later analysis, about 18,000 TCR beta sequences showed association with HLA alleles at 0.05 false discovery rate. As a later analysis showed, a missense DCLRE1C variant was linked to trimming of TCR beta V- and J-genes. The listing of roughly 160 TCR beta chains classed them as cytomegalovirus-associated.

Concerning this clone: Its antigen is unidentified.

The study ran its PCR with 60 Vbeta and 13 Jbeta primers. This table comes from immunoSEQ multiplex PCR, and its TCRdb copy is limited to in-frame clones, with some not included. The table records about 160,000 clones, roughly 80% of them present only once. The CDR3 is 12 amino acids. Germline loops: CDR1 SGDLS, CDR2 YYNGEE. V gave up 4 bases and J gave up 6 bases; unmatched junction bases: 4. The source of this sequence is a male donor in good health and CMV-seronegative. The chain has TRBV9 and TRBJ2-7; 7 bases align to TRBD1. The sequencing sample was made of PBMCs. The CDR3 spells CASSLSGGEQYF. The CDR3 DNA reads TGTGCCAGCAGCCTTTCAGGGGGCGAGCAGTACTTC.